This T cell receptor (beta chain) was identified during a study of identical twins (dated by TCRdb to about 2016). Looking at the study overall: To test whether fetal clonotypes persist, the study used deep sequencing on TCR alpha and beta repertoires from monozygotic twins, unrelated adults of various ages, and cord blood. To rule out contamination, replicate twin experiments were performed at different times with different library preparation protocols. Overall study outcomes, separate from this receptor: Out-of-frame TCR alpha sharing in monozygotic twins was systematically underestimated by recombination models, whereas sharing between unrelated individuals was in agreement with the recombination models. Zero-insertion analyses could be partly confounded by invariant T cells such as MAIT and iNKT, though diverse VJ usage argued against such confounding for most clonotypes. Compared with coincidental sharing between unrelated individuals, an excess of low generation-probability sequences was observed among out-of-frame TCR alpha sequences shared between twins. In beta out-of-frame sequences, excess twin sharing was weaker, because having fewer shared sequences lowered the signal-to-noise ratio. Fewer insertions were carried by abundant cord blood beta clonotypes; a weaker similar trend was observed in young adult naive repertoires, while no such trend was observed in memory repertoires. Because the same donors could not be followed over many years, the conclusions depended on cross-sectional statistical analysis.

All donors were healthy Caucasians. Three pairs of female monozygotic twins, all aged roughly 18 to 29 years, were included in the twin cohort. CD4+ and CD8+ T cell populations were isolated with positive isolation kits from Invitrogen. About this clonotype: This receptor's antigen is unknown. Base qualities are missing; no much larger clone stands one base away.

Libraries came from 5' RACE. TCRdb records Illumina HiSeq 2000 as the sequencer. A universal primer binding site was added through template switching, and the final cDNA carried a unique molecular identifier so that TCR cDNA molecules could be counted accurately. Specific primers in the conserved constant-segment region were used to synthesize first-strand cDNA for TCR alpha and beta chains. Each cDNA library was double barcoded, with a SMART-Mk sample barcode plus Illumina barcodes, to control for contamination. Two successive PCR steps introduced TruSeq adapter sequences along with Illumina sample barcodes. TCR alpha and beta cDNA libraries were sequenced on the Illumina HiSeq platform with custom primers. Turning to the authors' computational methods: Raw reads were processed with MiGEC to extract unique molecular identifiers, and MiXCR was used to determine CDR3 positions. Recombination models were inferred per individual with the repgenHMM and IGoR tools using an EM algorithm. The analysis of shared clonotypes was done with the tcR package in R, with sharing normalized by the product of cloneset sizes. To study raw recombination free of thymic and clonal selection effects, out-of-frame nonproductive sequences were analyzed. TCRdb cleaned the public reads at Q25 with fastp, built clones with MiXCR and kept in-frame beta chains. Every entry covers one CDR3 protein and lists the most common genes and DNA from its rows. None of the V and J calls come from the authors' own analysis; TCRdb made them. The sample profile shows some 440,000 distinct CDR3 sequences; 24% of them were found once. Together, the top ten hold about 2.7% of the sample.

Based on the germline V gene, the CDR1 and CDR2 sequences are SGHRS and YFSETQ. The germline ends are 10 bases apart after V is trimmed by 1 base and J by 5 bases. Its CDR3 holds 14 amino acids, cysteine through phenylalanine. Of the read, only the CDR3 DNA is kept; its 42 bases are in frame from base 1. This sample was also put to use in a study of T cells expressing NK-cell markers. The second paper further reports: TCR beta-chain repertoires were profiled in sorted CD3+CD56+NKG2C+, CD3+CD56+NKG2C- and CD3+CD56-NKG2C+ T-cell subsets from several donors. Of the eight sequenced donors, seven were found to be HCMV-seropositive and one was found to be HCMV-seronegative. To restrict sorting to alphabetaTCR-expressing T cells, an anti-gammadeltaTCR antibody was added in several experiments. In several donors, the dominant CD3+CD56+NKG2C+ clonotypes were found to rank among the top 10 CD8+ clonotypes and to make up about 1.0-7.5% of CD8+ T cells. Those dominant clonotypes were again the most abundant among CD3+CD56-NKG2C+ cells in a few donors, at roughly 25-60.1%. Whether the expanded NKG2C-expressing T cell clones were specific for HCMV antigens was left unclear. All eight donors whose samples were sequenced were randomly selected healthy volunteers, three of them men and five women. HCMV-specific IgG was detected in serum with a commercial ELISA kit to determine HCMV serostatus. MIGEC handled demultiplexing of the reads and grouping by UMI, while MiTCR was used to assemble and quantify clonotypes. To exclude erroneous sequences, only TCR cDNA sequences supported by at least two reads were retained. The tcR package was used for downstream repertoire analysis, and clonotypes were matched across fractions by CDR3 nucleotide sequence plus V segment. Antigen specificity was annotated against VDJdb with VDJmatch, allowing one amino acid substitution in CDR3.

Source material: CD4+ T cells sorted from blood. This receptor chain uses TRBV5-1 and TRBJ2-1; too little of a D gene remains to name it. This clonotype originated in a young woman in good health. The DNA reads as follows: TGCGCCAGCAGCTTGTTCGCAAGCAACAATGAGCAGTTCTTC. It encodes CASSLFASNNEQFF.